This T cell receptor (beta chain) was retrieved from a study of T-cell memory formation after mild COVID-19. Amplification by 5'RACE using constant-segment primers produced TCR alpha and TCR beta cDNA libraries that carried sample barcodes and UMIs. MiXCR, run by TCRdb on the 5' RACE reads, gives a single entry per CDR3 protein. The repertoire consists of approximately 260,000 distinct CDR3 sequences, with 16% occurring once and the leading ten covering under 25%. Trimming shortened V by 2 bases and J by 10 bases, and 11 bases separated the two germline ends. CDR3 length: 13 residues. Germline V gives CDR1 LGHNA, CDR2 YSLEER.

The sequence came from a man between 18 and 29 years old who had mild COVID-19 (a few samples of this study predate the infection). Cell type and time point are not known. This chain links TRBV4-3 with TRBJ1-4; D remains unclear. Material: PBMCs or a T cell subset sorted from them (not recorded which). For the CDR3, the DNA is TGCGCCAGCAGCCAACAGGAAGGCGGAAAACTGTTTTTT. Its translation is CASSQQEGGKLFF.